Shown below are 24 T cell receptor beta chains from a single sample sequenced in a study of shared clonotypes between healthy human individuals. Sequencing used immunoSEQ multiplex PCR; TCRdb keeps in-frame clones, though not all of them. The sample lists fewer than 1.6 million clones, roughly 98.5% occurring once. Material for sequencing was naive CD4+ T cells sorted from blood. Subset of the sample: CD45RA+ positively selected. The source of these receptors is a man aged 25 to 40 in good health.

The gene calls are TRBV11-2 and TRBJ2-1; D unresolved. With 3 bases removed from V and 7 bases from J, the gap between germline ends came to 13 bases. The CDR3 runs to 14 residues. The germline CDR1 and CDR2 sequences are SGHAT and FQNNGV. The CDR3 here is CASSFDSSWNEQFF. DNA for the CDR3: TGTGCCAGCAGCTTTGACTCCTCCTGGAATGAGCAGTTCTTC.

The gene calls are TRBV2 and TRBJ2-6, with TRBD1 matching 11 bases. Per the germline V gene, CDR1 is SNHLY and CDR2 is FYNNEI. This CDR3 spans 17 amino acids. V lost 5 bases and J lost 0; bases outside the gene matches: 3. CDR3 residues: CASSRDRGGSGANVLTF. The CDR3 nucleotides read TGTGCCAGCAGTCGGGACAGGGGGGGCTCTGGGGCCAACGTCCTGACTTTC.

This chain uses TRBV9 with TRBJ2-2, with 9 nucleotides matching TRBD2. The CDR3 extends over 17 amino acids. J was trimmed by 5 bases and V by 0 bases; bases with no gene match: 8. Germline V CDR1 and CDR2: SGDLS, YYNGEE. In DNA, the CDR3 is TGTGCCAGCAGCGTAGGGTCTAGCGGGGCCCATACCGGGGAGCTGTTTTTT. Translated: CASSVGSSGAHTGELFF.

The chain couples TRBV29-1 to TRBJ2-3; TRBD2 is a possible D gene (6 bases). CDR1 is SQVTM and CDR2 is ANQGSEA in the germline V gene. The CDR3 has 12 amino acids. The CDR3 here is CGSSGGTDTQYF. The CDR3 DNA follows: TGCGGGAGTAGCGGAGGCACAGATACGCAGTATTTT.

The chain joins TRBV15 to TRBJ1-4, with TRBD1 matching 7 bases. V was pared by 5 bases and J by 10 bases, with 10 bases of the junction left unmatched. Germline V lookup: CDR1 LNHNV, CDR2 YYDKDF (reference sequence). The CDR3 is 14 amino acids. CDR3 DNA: TGTGCCACCAGCGACCGGGACAGCGGAGGAAAACTGTTTTTT. This encodes CATSDRDSGGKLFF.

The genes are TRBV6-5 and TRBJ2-5, with D unresolved. Trimming pared 2 bases from V and 9 bases from J, leaving 13 bases between. Germline V gene sequence: CDR1 MNHEY, CDR2 SVGAGI. The CDR3 runs 13 residues. CDR3 region: CASSYISRAAQYF. The CDR3 DNA reads as TGTGCCAGCAGTTACATCTCCCGGGCGGCCCAGTACTTC.

The V gene is TRBV5-1, the J gene TRBJ2-5, with D tentatively TRBD2 (6 bases). The germline V and J ends were trimmed by 4 bases and 6 bases, with 16 bases remaining between them. The CDR3 is made up of 14 amino acids. Germline CDR1 is SGHRS and CDR2 is YFSETQ. CDR3 sequence reads: CASSGMGGEQTQYF. CDR3 sequence (DNA): TGCGCCAGCAGCGGGATGGGGGGAGAACAGACCCAGTACTTC.

V and J are TRBV9 and TRBJ2-2; the D gene is possibly TRBD2 (6 bases). Germline loops: CDR1 SGDLS, CDR2 YYNGEE. Trimming pared 0 bases from V and 7 bases from J, leaving 10 bases between. The CDR3 runs to 14 residues. The CDR3 is CASSVGGGIGELFF. The CDR3 region has the DNA TGTGCCAGCAGCGTAGGGGGAGGAATCGGGGAGCTGTTTTTT.

The chain employs TRBV6-1 and TRBJ2-7, with TRBD1 matching 7 bases. The V and J ends lost 5 bases and 4 bases, in that order; junction bases with no gene match: 5. This CDR3 contains 13 residues. From germline, CDR1 is MNHNS and CDR2 SASEGT. The CDR3 DNA sequence: TGTGCCAGCAGTCTGGACAGGACGTACGAGCAGTACTTC. Protein product: CASSLDRTYEQYF.

V and J are TRBV4-1 and TRBJ2-1, with D perhaps given as TRBD1 or TRBD2 (5 bases each). The CDR3 extends over 14 amino acids. Germline CDR1 reads MGHRA; CDR2 reads YSYEKL. Trimming pared 5 bases from V and 6 bases from J, leaving 14 bases between. The CDR3 DNA sequence: TGCGCCAGCAGCGCCCGGGACCGACGCAATGAGCAGTTCTTC. Amino acids: CASSARDRRNEQFF.

This chain uses TRBV18 with TRBJ1-2; D possibly corresponds to TRBD1 (5 bases). This CDR3 has 16 amino acids. V lost 2 bases and J lost 0, with 13 bases in between. CDR1 and CDR2 (germline): KGHSH, LQKENI. The CDR3 nucleotides are TGTGCCAGCTCACCATCGAGACAGATTACTAACTATGGCTACACCTTC. Protein: CASSPSRQITNYGYTF.

This clone was counted a single time. This rearrangement joins TRBV15 to TRBJ1-5; D may be TRBD1 (5 bases). V lost 5 bases to trimming and J lost 7 bases, with 15 bases between them. CDR3 length: 14 amino acids. The germline V gene has CDR1 LNHNV and CDR2 YYDKDF (reference sequence). CDR3 nucleotide sequence: TGTGCCACCAGCCCCCGGGCAGGGTCGCAGCCCCAGCATTTT. Encoded protein: CATSPRAGSQPQHF.

This sequence joins TRBV11-2 and TRBJ1-1, with D possibly being TRBD1 (5 bases). Germline V CDR1 and CDR2: SGHAT, FQNNGV. The CDR3 spans 17 residues. The V gene lost 0 bases and the J gene lost 4 bases, with 18 bases spanning the gap. The CDR3 is CASSLERLPGRVTEAFF. The CDR3 DNA reads TGTGCCAGCAGCTTAGAGCGGTTGCCAGGGAGGGTCACTGAAGCTTTCTTT. Variable domain in full (rest from reference TRBV11-2 and TRBJ1-1): EAGVAQSPRYKIIEKRQSVAFWCNPISGHATLYWYQQILGQGPKLLIQFQNNGVVDDSQLPKDRFSAERLKGVDSTLKIQPAKLEDSAVYLCASSLERLPGRVTEAFFGQGTRLTVV.

This sequence joins TRBV4-1 and TRBJ2-7; 9 bases fit TRBD1. CDR1 and CDR2 from the germline V gene are MGHRA and YSYEKL. The junction had 4 bases not matched to a gene; V was cut back by 2 bases and J by 5 bases. The CDR3 extends over 14 amino acids. CDR3 region: CASSQLQGAHEQYF. CDR3 DNA: TGCGCCAGCAGCCAATTACAGGGGGCGCACGAGCAGTACTTC.

CDR3 nucleotide sequence: TGTGCCAGCAGTGGGCAGGGGCGAGGGGCCAACGTCCTGACTTTC. Its protein is CASSGQGRGANVLTF. This sequence joins TRBV6-1 and TRBJ2-6; D perhaps matches TRBD1 (6 bases). Looked up from germline, CDR1 is MNHNS and CDR2 is SASEGT. The CDR3 has 15 residues. Trimming stripped 4 bases from V and 4 bases from J, with 11 bases between.

The CDR3 loop is CASSPKLAGGPGGTDTQYF. The CDR3 coding sequence is TGCGCCAGCAGCCCCAAACTAGCGGGAGGGCCCGGAGGCACAGATACGCAGTATTTT. This rearrangement joins TRBV4-1 to TRBJ2-3; 13 nucleotides agree with TRBD2. CDR1 is MGHRA and CDR2 is YSYEKL in the germline V gene. V shed 4 bases, J shed 1 base, and the junction held 11 bases outside the gene matches. CDR3 length: 19 amino acids.

This chain connects TRBV10-2 to TRBJ1-1, with D hard to call. V lost 3 bases and J 7 bases, leaving 15 bases between the germline ends. Germline V gene sequence: CDR1 WSHSY, CDR2 SAAADI. The CDR3 spans 14 residues. The CDR3 sequence is CASSDWATISEAFF. The CDR3 DNA sequence: TGCGCCAGCAGTGATTGGGCGACTATCAGTGAAGCTTTCTTT.

The rearrangement uses TRBV5-4 and TRBJ2-7; 9 nucleotides match TRBD1. The V gene's germline CDR1 is SGHNT and CDR2 YYREEE (reference sequence). This CDR3 contains 14 residues. Unmatched junction bases numbered 6, after V lost 3 bases and J lost 5 bases. CDR3 protein: CASSYPGQGHEQYF. The DNA for the CDR3 is TGTGCCAGCAGCTACCCGGGACAGGGTCACGAGCAGTACTTC.

The rearrangement links TRBV7-3 to TRBJ2-2; D gene unclear. Germline values: CDR1 SGHTA, CDR2 FQGTGA. This CDR3 has 15 amino acids. The ends were cut back, 5 bases at V and 1 base at J, with 11 bases in the middle. The CDR3 protein is CASSLNAVNTGELFF. The CDR3 bases are TGTGCCAGCAGCCTAAATGCAGTGAACACCGGGGAGCTGTTTTTT.

This chain uses TRBV28 with TRBJ1-5; D gene ambiguous. The CDR3 is made up of 13 amino acids. Trimming shortened V by 4 bases and J by 1 base, and 5 bases separated the two germline ends. CDR1 is MDHEN, CDR2 SYDVKM, per germline. The CDR3 loop reads CASSSTSNQPQHF. The CDR3 bases are TGTGCCAGCAGTTCAACGAGCAATCAGCCCCAGCATTTT.

Worth noting for this clone: Different DNA sequences within this sample yield the same CDR3. This chain connects TRBV6-6 to TRBJ1-2, with D perhaps TRBD1 (5 bases). The CDR3 spans 13 residues. From germline, CDR1 is MNHNY and CDR2 SVGAGI (reference sequence). The ends were cut back, 4 bases at V and 4 bases at J, with 10 bases in the middle. CDR3 region: CASSSREGYGYTF. In DNA, the CDR3 is TGTGCCAGCAGTTCCAGGGAGGGCTATGGCTACACCTTC.

The chain couples TRBV5-1 to TRBJ2-2; D ambiguous. CDR1 is SGHRS, CDR2 YFSETQ, per germline. Deletions cut 4 bases from V and 6 bases from J, with 13 bases between. This CDR3 spans 14 amino acids. CDR3 residues: CASSINHQAGELFF. The CDR3 region has the DNA TGCGCCAGCAGCATAAATCACCAGGCCGGGGAGCTGTTTTTT.

This sequence joins TRBV5-4 and TRBJ1-2; TRBD1 is a possible D gene (5 bases). Germline assignment: CDR1 SGHNT and CDR2 YYREEE (reference sequence). V was trimmed by 3 bases and J by 0 bases, leaving 9 bases between them. CDR3 length equals 14 residues. CDR3 DNA sequence: TGTGCCAGCAGCTCACAGGTCCCTAACTATGGCTACACCTTC. This gives the protein CASSSQVPNYGYTF.

This sequence joins TRBV6-5 and TRBJ1-3; no reliable D call. Germline V gene data show CDR1 as MNHEY and CDR2 as SVGAGI. V lost 2 bases and J lost 4, with 9 bases in between. The CDR3 sequence is 14 residues long. The CDR3 loop is CASSYGLGGNTIYF. DNA for the CDR3: TGTGCCAGCAGTTACGGACTCGGGGGAAACACCATATATTTT.